The clone carrying this TCR beta chain was recorded only once. What it binds is not known. Its ends do not fully match the called genes, so a read error is possible. The sample comes from a study of Graves' ophthalmopathy and Graves' hyperthyroidism. Study overall: Researchers classed hyperthyroidism as stable given no ophthalmopathy within 18 months of follow-up. Regarding the study as a whole: Distinction of ophthalmopathy from stable hyperthyroidism by a 13-signature model reached approximately 90% sensitivity and 75% to 83% specificity. Blood also harbored most expanded thyroid clonotypes above 0.001 frequency.

Investigators amplified TCR beta CDR3 regions from RNA transcripts. An initial RT-PCR round employing HTBI primers preceded a second-round multiplex PCR. TCRdb re-called the multiplex PCR reads through MiXCR, storing one row per CDR3 protein. The sample has over a million distinct CDR3 sequences, about 35% seen once; the top ten hold 8.5% to 14%. The CDR3 has 15 amino acids. Germline CDR1 reads WSHSY; CDR2 reads SAAADI. Sequenced material: peripheral blood or thyroid tissue (not recorded which). This receptor was identified in an adult man with Graves' hyperthyroidism. V usage is TRBV10-2 and J usage is TRBJ2-7; D ambiguous. CDR3 DNA: TGTGCCAGCAGTGATCATCCCCCCCTGTCATACGAGCAGTACTTC. Encoded protein: CASSDHPPLSYEQYF.